What follows are 12 T cell receptor beta chains derived from one specimen sequenced in a study of molecular identifiers for immune sequencing clone quantification. Each CDR3 protein is one row after TCRdb ran MiXCR on the PCR reads. The sample has 65,000 to 70,000 distinct CDR3 sequences, about a sixth seen once. The source material was naive CD8+ T cells from blood, with Jurkat cell RNA spiked in. Subset specified: FACS-sorted CD8+CD4-CCR7+CD45RA+ naive T cells. Receptor source: a human donor in good health. Some libraries in this study had Jurkat cell RNA spiked in.

At least ten counts were recorded for this clonotype. V gene TRBV6-6 combines with J gene TRBJ2-3; 12 bases align to TRBD2. Trimming removed 2 bases from V and 4 bases from J; junction bases left unmatched: 4. CDR3 length: 16 amino acids. Germline-derived CDR1 and CDR2 are MNHNY and SVGAGI (reference sequence). CDR3 in amino acids: CASSYQTSGSADTQYF. The DNA for the CDR3 is TGTGCCAGCAGTTACCAGACTAGCGGGAGTGCAGATACGCAGTATTTT.

This clonotype was detected many times. The gene calls are TRBV10-3 and TRBJ2-7; D remains unclear. V dropped 7 bases and J dropped 6 bases, with 13 bases sitting between them. Germline V CDR1 and CDR2: ENHRY, SYGVKD. CDR3 length: 12 residues. For the CDR3, the DNA is TGTGCCATCACCTCGGATGGAGTCGAGCAGTACTTC. It is translated as CAITSDGVEQYF.

The rearrangement uses TRBV19 and TRBJ2-2; either TRBD1 or TRBD2 may supply D (5 bases each). Trimming removed 6 bases from V and 4 bases from J, with 18 bases in between. Looked up from germline, CDR1 is LNHDA and CDR2 is SQIVND (reference sequence). The CDR3 extends over 16 amino acids. CDR3 loop: CASRLRGYLSTGELFF. CDR3 bases: TGTGCCAGTAGATTGAGGGGCTACCTGAGCACCGGGGAGCTGTTTTTT.

This chain uses TRBV27 with TRBJ1-2, with D perhaps TRBD1 (5 bases). CDR1 and CDR2 (germline): MNHEY, SMNVEV (reference sequence). Trimming stripped 6 bases from V and 5 bases from J, with 13 bases between. The CDR3 contains 13 residues. In nucleotides, the CDR3 is TGTGCCAGCAGGATTCAGGGTGGATATGGCTACACCTTC. Its protein is CASRIQGGYGYTF.

This clonotype was recorded many times. This chain uses TRBV28 with TRBJ1-6; no reliable D call. CDR1 MDHEN and CDR2 SYDVKM come from the germline V gene. CDR3 length: 15 residues. Trimming took 7 bases from V and 0 from J, leaving 10 bases between them. DNA for the CDR3: TGTGCCAGCACCCAGCAGAGCTCCTATAATTCACCCCTCCACTTT. It specifies CASTQQSSYNSPLHF.

The V call is TRBV20-1, the J call TRBJ2-1; 11 nucleotides line up with TRBD2. Germline assignment: CDR1 DFQATT and CDR2 SNEGSKA (reference sequence). V lost 2 bases, J lost 6 bases, and 6 bases stayed unmatched. The length of the CDR3 is 15 residues. The CDR3 protein is CSARLVAGGLNEQFF. CDR3 coding DNA: TGCAGTGCTAGACTCGTAGCGGGAGGGCTCAATGAGCAGTTCTTC.

Of note for this clonotype: This may be a read error: a much more frequent sequence differs by one nucleotide. V usage is TRBV28 and J usage is TRBJ2-7; 13 positions match TRBD2. The CDR3 contains 13 residues. With 3 bases clipped from V and 12 bases from J, the junction kept 5 bases outside the gene matches. CDR1 and CDR2 from the germline V gene are MDHEN and SYDVKM. The CDR3 DNA is TGTGCCAGCAGTTTCGGACTAGCGGGAGAAAGGTACTTC. Its protein is CASSFGLAGERYF.

A note on this clonotype: A single base separates this from a much larger clone, so it may be a read error. This chain links TRBV14 with TRBJ2-7; D gene uncertain. V lost 7 bases, J lost 3 bases, and 10 bases lay in between. This CDR3 region has 12 residues. Germline lookup yields CDR1 SGHDN and CDR2 FVKESK. Here the CDR3 DNA reads TGTGCCAGCAACGGCTTCAGCTACGAGCAGTACTTC. Translation: CASNGFSYEQYF.

As concerns this clonotype: A much larger clone lies a single base off, so this may be a read error. CDR3 nucleotides: TGTGCCAGCAACTCAACTAGCGGGCGGACCTACGAGCAGTACTTC. This translates into CASNSTSGRTYEQYF. The chain is built from TRBV13 and TRBJ2-7, with TRBD2 identical over 9 bases. V lost 7 bases and J lost 2; bases outside the gene matches: 9. Germline V lookup: CDR1 PRHDT, CDR2 FYEKMQ (reference sequence). The CDR3 is 15 amino acids.

This clonotype came up a few times. This chain joins TRBV12-3 or TRBV12-4 and TRBJ2-1; 11 bases map to TRBD1. The CDR3 is 16 amino acids. J gave up 1 base and V 6 bases, and 5 bases lay outside the gene matches. The chain's CDR3 is CASSRTGGVSYNEQFF. CDR3 in DNA: TGTGCCAGCAGCAGGACAGGGGGCGTGTCCTACAATGAGCAGTTCTTC.

The genes are TRBV3-1 and TRBJ2-1; a possible D gene is TRBD1 (6 bases). The germline gives CDR1 LGHDT, CDR2 YNNKEL (reference sequence). The CDR3 totals 13 residues. Trimming took off 9 bases at V and 0 bases at J, with 9 bases between the two ends. CDR3 coding DNA: TGTGCCAGGGGGGCGGACTCCTACAATGAGCAGTTCTTC. Translation gives CARGADSYNEQFF.

This clonotype was recorded at least ten times. The chain employs TRBV6-5 and TRBJ2-2, with a weak D call TRBD2 (5 bases). The CDR3 covers 16 residues. V gave up 2 bases and J gave up 5 bases, with 15 bases separating them. Germline V CDR1 and CDR2: MNHEY, SVGAGI. The CDR3 sequence is CASSYVGGAGTGELFF. The CDR3 coding sequence is TGTGCCAGCAGTTACGTTGGCGGCGCGGGTACCGGGGAGCTGTTTTTT.